The 22 T cell receptor beta chains below were found in one sample sequenced in a study of blood T cell repertoires in COVID-19. TCRdb keeps only in-frame clones here, not all; method: immunoSEQ multiplex PCR. The sample records roughly 38,000 clones, roughly 90% being singletons. Sequencing was carried out using peripheral blood. The receptors derive from a man in his sixties or seventies with acute or convalescent COVID-19.

This chain joins TRBV18 and TRBJ2-5, with TRBD1 matching over 7 bases. This CDR3 is built from 15 residues. Losses at the gene ends were 2 bases for V and 5 bases for J; bases not matched to a gene: 8. In germline, CDR1 is KGHSH, CDR2 LQKENI. CDR3 amino acids: CASSPLRQGAETQYF. In DNA, the CDR3 is TGTGCCAGCTCACCATTGAGACAGGGAGCCGAGACCCAGTACTTC.

The rearrangement uses TRBV7-3 and TRBJ2-7; the match to TRBD2 covers 10 bases. Germline loops: CDR1 SGHTA, CDR2 FQGTGA. V lost 4 bases and J lost 3; bases outside the gene matches: 6. There are 15 residues in the CDR3. The CDR3 reads CASSSSSGSFYEQYF. CDR3 in DNA: TGTGCCAGCAGCTCTTCTAGCGGGAGCTTCTACGAGCAGTACTTC.

This rearrangement joins TRBV30 to TRBJ2-5; 9 bases are shared with TRBD1. V lost 3 bases, J lost 5 bases, and 10 bases stayed unmatched. CDR3 length equals 15 residues. Per germline, CDR1 GTSNPN and CDR2 SVGIG (reference sequence). CDR3 bases: TGTGCCTGGAGCAAAATAACAGGGGGCCGGGAGACCCAGTACTTC. It codes for CAWSKITGGRETQYF.

V and J are TRBV15 and TRBJ1-6; D uncertain. From germline, CDR1 is LNHNV and CDR2 YYDKDF (reference sequence). This CDR3 is built from 16 residues. V lost 5 bases and J lost 0, with 11 bases in between. CDR3 sequence (DNA): TGTGCCACCAGCCCCAGAGGAAGCTCCTATAATTCACCCCTCCACTTT. Amino acid sequence: CATSPRGSSYNSPLHF.

V usage is TRBV9 and J usage is TRBJ2-7; 7 nucleotides line up with TRBD2. Losses at the gene ends were 6 bases for V and 5 bases for J; bases not matched to a gene: 14. Germline values: CDR1 SGDLS, CDR2 YYNGEE. The CDR3 sequence is 15 residues long. Here the CDR3 DNA reads TGTGCCAGCACCAGAGCGGGATCAGATAGTGACGAGCAGTACTTC. It specifies CASTRAGSDSDEQYF.

The chain joins TRBV19 to TRBJ1-1, with D hard to call. The CDR3 is 11 residues long. Germline CDR1 LNHDA, CDR2 SQIVND (reference sequence). The V gene lost 7 bases and the J gene lost 3 bases, with 6 bases spanning the gap. The DNA for the CDR3 is TGTGCCAGTACCGAGTACACTGAAGCTTTCTTT. Encoded protein: CASTEYTEAFF.

This chain links TRBV28 with TRBJ1-2; the D gene is possibly TRBD1 (6 bases). The CDR3 extends over 12 amino acids. The V and J ends lost 7 bases and 8 bases respectively, with 14 bases between them. The germline CDR1 and CDR2 sequences are MDHEN and SYDVKM. CDR3 coding DNA: TGTGCCAGCACCTTAACGGGGGGCGGCTACACCTTC. Translation gives CASTLTGGGYTF.

The table lists this clone with a count of one. The rearrangement joins TRBV5-1 to TRBJ2-1; the D is unclear. Trimming cost V 0 bases and J 10 bases, with 11 bases left between them. The CDR3 covers 13 residues. CDR1 and CDR2 from the germline V gene are SGHRS and YFSETQ. In nucleotides, the CDR3 is TGCGCCAGCAGCTTGGAGGTAGCAAGGGAGCAGTTCTTC. It translates to CASSLEVAREQFF.

V gene TRBV11-3 combines with J gene TRBJ2-1, with D possibly matching TRBD1 (5 bases). Germline CDR1 is SGHNT and CDR2 is YENEEA. V lost 0 bases, J lost 6 bases, and 12 bases lay in between. The CDR3 length is 15 residues. CDR3 protein: CASSLDLSQGNEQFF. Here the CDR3 DNA reads TGTGCCAGCAGCTTAGATCTCAGTCAGGGCAATGAGCAGTTCTTC.

The V gene is TRBV9, the J gene TRBJ2-7; D perhaps matches TRBD1 (7 bases). V was shortened by 0 bases and J by 5 bases, with 12 bases between the two germline ends. CDR3 size: 14 residues. Per the germline V gene, CDR1 is SGDLS and CDR2 is YYNGEE. As DNA, the CDR3 is TGTGCCAGCAGCGTAGACCAGGGGGGACACGAGCAGTACTTC. This codes for CASSVDQGGHEQYF.

This rearrangement joins TRBV7-3 to TRBJ2-2, with D perhaps TRBD2 (7 bases). CDR1 is SGHTA, CDR2 FQGTGA, per germline. The CDR3 covers 14 residues. Trimming took off 7 bases at V and 5 bases at J, with 14 bases between the two ends. In DNA form, the CDR3 reads TGTGCCAGCAAACGGGGGGCTATGACCGGGGAGCTGTTTTTT. Translated: CASKRGAMTGELFF.

The chain joins TRBV6-5 to TRBJ2-1, with D maybe TRBD2 (6 bases). This CDR3 is built from 12 residues. V shed 6 bases and J shed 6 bases, with 9 bases lying between them. The V gene's germline CDR1 is MNHEY and CDR2 SVGAGI. CDR3 bases: TGTGCCAGCAGCCGGGGGTTCAATGAGCAGTTCTTC. It specifies CASSRGFNEQFF.

This clone was seen a single time. The chain employs TRBV21-1 and TRBJ1-1; TRBD1 is the table's D call, not checked against the DNA. TRBV21-1 corresponds to a pseudogene. The CDR3 covers 17 residues. The CDR3 DNA follows: TGTGCCAGCAGCAAAGCCCGGGACAGGGGAACATACGGTGAAGCTTTCTTT. It translates to CASSKARDRGTYGEAFF.

The V gene is TRBV7-2, the J gene TRBJ1-3; tentative D call: TRBD1 (6 bases). Germline V gene data show CDR1 as SGHTA and CDR2 as FQGNSA. This CDR3 spans 15 amino acids. V lost 3 bases and J lost 3, with 12 bases in between. The CDR3 region is CASSFSQDSGNTIYF. For the CDR3, the DNA is TGTGCCAGCAGCTTCAGTCAGGACAGTGGAAACACCATATATTTT.

This chain uses TRBV7-3 with TRBJ1-2, with D uncertain. The CDR3 consists of 12 residues. The V and J ends lost 3 bases and 6 bases respectively, with 8 bases between them. Germline CDR1 and CDR2: SGHTA and FQGTGA. CDR3 nucleotide sequence: TGTGCCAGCAGCTTCGGGGAGAATGGCTACACCTTC. It is translated as CASSFGENGYTF. The full variable domain, its missing parts supplied by reference TRBV7-3 and TRBJ1-2, is GAGVSQTPSNKVTEKGKYVELRCDPISGHTALYWYRQSLGQGPEFLIYFQGTGAADDSGLPNDRFFAVRPEGSVSTLKIQRTERGDSAVYLCASSFGENGYTFGSGTRLTVV.

This chain uses TRBV18 with TRBJ2-5; D unclear. V shed 3 bases and J shed 4 bases, with 18 bases lying between them. Germline CDR1 is KGHSH and CDR2 is LQKENI. The CDR3 consists of 16 residues. CDR3 in amino acids: CASSPAQANNGETQYF. CDR3 coding DNA: TGTGCCAGCTCACCTGCCCAGGCGAACAACGGAGAGACCCAGTACTTC.

J is TRBJ1-2 and V is TRBV10-3, with 10 bases that match TRBD1. This CDR3 spans 14 amino acids. Germline V gene data show CDR1 as ENHRY and CDR2 as SYGVKD. V was clipped by 0 bases and J by 7 bases; unmatched bases: 2. CDR3 sequence reads: CAISESGQGFGYTF. CDR3 nucleotide sequence: TGTGCCATCAGTGAGTCGGGACAGGGGTTTGGCTACACCTTC.

This clone was seen a single time. The V call is TRBV21-1, the J call TRBJ2-7; the D call TRBD1 from the table was never checked on the DNA. TRBV21-1 is tagged as a pseudogene. The CDR3 is made up of 12 amino acids. The CDR3 reads CASSSTGYEQYF. CDR3 coding DNA: TGTGCCAGCAGCTCTACAGGGTACGAGCAGTACTTC.

This chain uses TRBV7-8 with TRBJ2-2; D might be TRBD2 (5 bases). Germline-derived CDR1 and CDR2 are SGHVS and FQNEAQ. This CDR3 has 15 amino acids. V lost 0 bases to trimming and J lost 4 bases, with 9 bases between them. CDR3 nucleotides: TGTGCCAGCAGCTTAGCGTCGGGGTTCACCGGGGAGCTGTTTTTT. Protein: CASSLASGFTGELFF.

The chain combines TRBV29-1 with TRBJ2-2, with 9 bases that match TRBD1. CDR1 is SQVTM and CDR2 is ANQGSEA in the germline V gene. The CDR3 totals 14 residues. V was pared by 6 bases and J by 3 bases, with 5 bases of the junction left unmatched. CDR3: CSVPGQGYTGELFF. DNA of the CDR3: TGCAGCGTGCCGGGACAGGGTTACACCGGGGAGCTGTTTTTT.

This chain joins TRBV5-6 and TRBJ2-1, with TRBD2 matching 15 bases. The J segment lost 6 bases and the V segment lost 4 bases, leaving 11 bases of the junction unmatched. This CDR3 comprises 18 residues. Germline V CDR1 and CDR2: SGHDT, YYEEEE. CDR3 in amino acids: CASSRGLAGGFSTNEQFF. As DNA, the CDR3 is TGTGCCAGCAGCCGTGGACTAGCGGGAGGGTTTTCTACCAATGAGCAGTTCTTC. The full variable domain, rest sourced from reference TRBV5-6 and TRBJ2-1, is DAGVTQSPTHLIKTRGQQVTLRCSPKSGHDTVSWYQQALGQGPQFIFQYYEEEERQRGNFPDRFSGHQFPNYSSELNVNALLLGDSALYLCASSRGLAGGFSTNEQFFGPGTRLTVL.

This sequence joins TRBV18 and TRBJ1-1, with D possibly TRBD1 on 5 matching bases. Germline loops: CDR1 KGHSH, CDR2 LQKENI. Trimming removed 6 bases from V and 2 bases from J, with 10 bases in between. The CDR3 totals 13 residues. CDR3 bases: TGTGCCAGCTCCTCGACAGTAAACACTGAAGCTTTCTTT. Residues: CASSSTVNTEAFF.